These 29 T cell receptor beta chains share one sample of origin, sequenced in a study of blood T cell repertoires in COVID-19. Only in-frame clones appear in the TCRdb table, and some are missing; sequencing was by immunoSEQ multiplex PCR. The data hold over 300,000 clones, with 86% observed a single time. The sequenced sample was PBMCs or T cells enriched from blood (not recorded which). These receptors were obtained from a woman aged 18-30 years who had recovered from COVID-19.

The V gene is TRBV9, the J gene TRBJ2-3; a possible D gene is TRBD2 (6 bases). V was trimmed by 0 bases and J by 10 bases, leaving 18 bases between them. The CDR3 contains 15 residues. Germline V gene lookup returns CDR1 SGDLS and CDR2 YYNGEE. The CDR3 loop reads CASSVDRSSSEAQYF. CDR3 bases: TGTGCCAGCAGCGTAGACAGGAGTTCTAGCGAGGCGCAGTATTTT.

The chain has TRBV18 and TRBJ1-5; 7 bases match TRBD1. Germline trimming cut 5 bases from V and 3 bases from J; bases unmatched to any gene: 13. The germline V gene has CDR1 KGHSH and CDR2 LQKENI. The CDR3 covers 17 residues. The CDR3 DNA reads TGTGCCAGCTCAAGACCCAGGGGGAGAAGGTCCAATCAGCCCCAGCATTTT. Residues: CASSRPRGRRSNQPQHF.

V usage is TRBV19 and J usage is TRBJ2-1; D gene uncertain. Between the trimmed V and J ends, which lost 1 base and 7 bases, there was a span of 11 bases. This CDR3 comprises 14 residues. Looked up from germline, CDR1 is LNHDA and CDR2 is SQIVND (reference sequence). CDR3 loop: CASSIAPGFNEQFF. Written as DNA, the CDR3 is TGTGCCAGTAGTATAGCCCCAGGATTTAATGAGCAGTTCTTC.

The chain links TRBV24-1 to TRBJ2-1; 14 bases are a match to TRBD2. Germline CDR1 is KGHDR and CDR2 is SFDVKD. CDR3 length: 20 amino acids. The J segment lost 0 bases and the V segment lost 1 base, leaving 7 bases of the junction unmatched. The CDR3 loop is CATSDFGTSGSSRSYNEQFF. CDR3 nucleotide sequence: TGTGCCACCAGTGATTTTGGGACTAGCGGGAGCTCCCGCTCCTACAATGAGCAGTTCTTC.

This chain uses TRBV4-2 with TRBJ1-5; D gene unclear. CDR3 length: 15 residues. Germline V CDR1 and CDR2: LGHNA, YNFKEQ. V was trimmed by 0 bases and J by 4 bases, leaving 10 bases between them. The CDR3 coding sequence is TGTGCCAGCAGCCAAGATTTAGGGAGGAATCAGCCCCAGCATTTT. Translated, it gives CASSQDLGRNQPQHF.

The V and J genes are TRBV9 and TRBJ1-1, with D maybe TRBD1 (5 bases). CDR3 length: 13 residues. CDR1 is SGDLS, CDR2 YYNGEE, per germline. V was pared by 0 bases and J by 3 bases, with 6 bases between. The DNA for the CDR3 is TGTGCCAGCAGCGTAGTAGGGGACACTGAAGCTTTCTTT. This sequence encodes CASSVVGDTEAFF. The full variable domain, rest sourced from reference TRBV9 and TRBJ1-1, is DSGVTQTPKHLITATGQRVTLRCSPRSGDLSVYWYQQSLDQGLQFLIQYYNGEERAKGNILERFSAQQFPDLHSELNLSSLELGDSALYFCASSVVGDTEAFFGQGTRLTVV.

This rearrangement joins TRBV13 to TRBJ1-2, with D unresolved. The CDR3 has 13 residues. The V gene lost 0 bases and the J gene lost 7 bases, with 9 bases spanning the gap. Germline V gene lookup returns CDR1 PRHDT and CDR2 FYEKMQ (reference sequence). The CDR3 protein is CASSLGLISGYTF. The DNA for the CDR3 is TGTGCCAGCAGCTTAGGCCTGATTAGTGGCTACACCTTC.

This clone appeared once. V and J are TRBV15 and TRBJ1-2; 8 bases align to TRBD1. CDR3 size: 17 residues. The germline V gene has CDR1 LNHNV and CDR2 YYDKDF (reference sequence). J was trimmed by 4 bases and V by 4 bases; bases with no gene match: 14. The CDR3, as DNA: TGTGCCACCAGCATCGTTCCGGGACAGGTCAATATCTATGGCTACACCTTC. This codes for CATSIVPGQVNIYGYTF.

The genes are TRBV15 and TRBJ1-2, with D tentatively TRBD1 (6 bases). In germline, CDR1 is LNHNV, CDR2 YYDKDF (reference sequence). This CDR3 is 18 amino acids long. Trimming removed 4 bases at V and 0 bases at J, with 21 bases between. CDR3 in amino acids: CATSTHLAGAAANYGYTF. In nucleotides, the CDR3 is TGTGCCACCAGCACTCACTTGGCGGGGGCTGCGGCTAACTATGGCTACACCTTC.

V usage is TRBV7-2 and J usage is TRBJ2-7; 7 bases map to TRBD2. J gave up 0 bases and V 3 bases, and 14 bases lay outside the gene matches. Germline lookup yields CDR1 SGHTA and CDR2 FQGNSA. The CDR3 spans 18 residues. The CDR3 region has the DNA TGTGCCAGCAGCTTGCTAATTTCTGGGGGGGAGCGCTCCTACGAGCAGTACTTC. Residues: CASSLLISGGERSYEQYF. Using reference TRBV7-2 and TRBJ2-7 for the parts outside the CDR3, the full variable domain is GAGVSQSPSNKVTEKGKDVELRCDPISGHTALYWYRQSLGQGLEFLIYFQGNSAPDKSGLPSDRFSAERTGGSVSTLTIQRTQQEDSAVYLCASSLLISGGERSYEQYFGPGTRLTVT.

This chain uses TRBV18 with TRBJ1-2; D is perhaps TRBD1 (5 bases). This CDR3 region has 14 residues. The V gene lost 0 bases and the J gene lost 4 bases, with 9 bases spanning the gap. Germline CDR1 and CDR2: KGHSH and LQKENI. In nucleotides, the CDR3 is TGTGCCAGCTCACCACCGTCAGGGATCTATGGCTACACCTTC. It encodes CASSPPSGIYGYTF. The whole variable domain, remainder taken from reference TRBV18 and TRBJ1-2, is NAGVMQNPRHLVRRRGQEARLRCSPMKGHSHVYWYRQLPEEGLKFMVYLQKENIIDESGMPKERFSAEFPKEGPSILRIQQVVRGDSAAYFCASSPPSGIYGYTFGSGTRLTVV.

The rearrangement links TRBV19 to TRBJ1-1; tentatively, D is TRBD1 (5 bases). CDR1 is LNHDA, CDR2 SQIVND, per germline (reference sequence). There are 13 residues in the CDR3. The germline V and J ends were trimmed by 7 bases and 0 bases, with 9 bases remaining between them. CDR3 coding DNA: TGTGCCAGTATAAACAGGTTGAACACTGAAGCTTTCTTT. Translating gives CASINRLNTEAFF.

A few counts support this clone. The genes are TRBV19 and TRBJ1-1, with TRBD1 as a possible D gene (5 bases). CDR1 is LNHDA and CDR2 is SQIVND in the germline V gene (reference sequence). The CDR3 has 15 amino acids. Trimming removed 3 bases at V and 9 bases at J, with 20 bases between. CDR3 protein: CASSISLGHQNQAFF. CDR3 coding DNA: TGTGCCAGTAGTATCTCTCTTGGACATCAAAATCAAGCTTTCTTT.

The gene calls are TRBV11-2 and TRBJ1-1; 9 bases fit TRBD1. CDR3 length equals 17 residues. With V trimmed by 3 bases and J by 2 bases, 10 bases remained unmatched. CDR1 is SGHAT and CDR2 is FQNNGV in the germline V gene. The CDR3 reads CASSLSLWDRVNTEAFF. Written as DNA, the CDR3 is TGTGCCAGCAGCTTGTCCCTTTGGGACAGGGTTAACACTGAAGCTTTCTTT.

The J gene is TRBJ2-7, the V gene TRBV5-1; 11 nucleotides match TRBD1. The CDR3 extends over 17 amino acids. CDR1 and CDR2 (germline): SGHRS, YFSETQ. Trimming removed 0 bases from V and 3 bases from J; junction bases left unmatched: 8. CDR3 nucleotides: TGCGCCAGCAGCTTGGCCCTCGGGACAGGGGGAGACTACGAGCAGTACTTC. Amino acids: CASSLALGTGGDYEQYF.

The chain recombines TRBV19 with TRBJ1-1, with TRBD1 as a possible D gene (6 bases). The germline gives CDR1 LNHDA, CDR2 SQIVND (reference sequence). With 1 base removed from V and 7 bases from J, the gap between germline ends came to 13 bases. CDR3 length equals 14 residues. The chain's CDR3 is CASSIGARGHEAFF. The CDR3 nucleotides read TGTGCCAGTAGTATAGGGGCCAGGGGCCATGAAGCTTTCTTT.

This chain links TRBV10-2 with TRBJ2-5; tentatively, D is TRBD1 (6 bases). There are 14 residues in the CDR3. In germline, CDR1 is WSHSY, CDR2 SAAADI. Trimming took 2 bases from V and 7 from J, leaving 14 bases between them. CDR3 in amino acids: CASSETTGLGTQYF. CDR3 DNA: TGCGCCAGCAGTGAGACTACAGGGTTGGGGACCCAGTACTTC.

The rearrangement uses TRBV25-1 and TRBJ2-3, with 10 bases aligning to TRBD2. Germline V gives CDR1 MGHDK, CDR2 SYGVNS. V shed 6 bases, J shed 0 bases, and the junction held 3 bases outside the gene matches. CDR3 length: 15 residues. DNA for the CDR3: TGTGCCAGCAGCGCACTAGCGGGGAGCACAGATACGCAGTATTTT. It encodes CASSALAGSTDTQYF.

The rearrangement uses TRBV5-4 and TRBJ1-1; D is unresolved. The V gene's germline CDR1 is SGHNT and CDR2 YYREEE (reference sequence). The CDR3 is made up of 16 amino acids. The V and J ends lost 6 bases and 0 bases respectively, with 18 bases between them. CDR3 nucleotides: TGTGCCAGCATCAACAGTCATCTGCTGATGAACACTGAAGCTTTCTTT. It encodes CASINSHLLMNTEAFF. Using reference TRBV5-4 and TRBJ1-1 for the parts outside the CDR3, the full variable domain is ETGVTQSPTHLIKTRGQQVTLRCSSQSGHNTVSWYQQALGQGPQFIFQYYREEENGRGNFPPRFSGLQFPNYSSELNVNALELDDSALYLCASINSHLLMNTEAFFGQGTRLTVV.

In this sample, this clone turned up once. This chain connects TRBV6-2 or TRBV6-3 to TRBJ1-6; a possible D gene is TRBD1 (6 bases). Germline CDR1 and CDR2: MNHEY and SVGEGT. With 2 bases removed from V and 5 bases from J, the gap between germline ends came to 10 bases. The CDR3 runs 15 residues. CDR3 bases: TGTGCCAGCAGTTACAGGGACACACATAATTCACCCCTCCACTTT. This codes for CASSYRDTHNSPLHF.

The sample holds many counts of this clone. J is TRBJ2-1 and V is TRBV20-1, with 8 bases aligning to TRBD2. J lost 5 bases, V lost 3 bases, and 9 bases had no gene match. Germline V lookup: CDR1 DFQATT, CDR2 SNEGSKA (reference sequence). This CDR3 is 15 amino acids long. CDR3 region: CSASWGSGEHNEQFF. In nucleotides, the CDR3 is TGCAGTGCTAGTTGGGGTAGCGGGGAACACAATGAGCAGTTCTTC.

The V call is TRBV6-2 or TRBV6-3, the J call TRBJ1-1, with unresolved D. Germline V gives CDR1 MNHEY, CDR2 SVGEGT. V was cut by 2 bases and J by 3 bases, with 4 bases left in between. The CDR3 runs to 12 residues. This CDR3 reads CASSYTDTEAFF. The CDR3 DNA is TGTGCCAGCAGTTACACAGACACTGAAGCTTTCTTT.

The chain uses TRBV7-8 and TRBJ1-6; D is ambiguous. From germline, CDR1 is SGHVS and CDR2 FQNEAQ. The V gene lost 2 bases and the J gene lost 0 bases, with 8 bases spanning the gap. This CDR3 has 16 amino acids. CDR3 nucleotides: TGTGCCAGCAGCTTACGGAGAAGCTCCTATAATTCACCCCTCCACTTT. As protein: CASSLRRSSYNSPLHF.

J is TRBJ1-1 and V is TRBV19, with a tentative D call TRBD1 (5 bases). The CDR3 has 13 amino acids. V lost 7 bases, J lost 7 bases, and 16 bases lay in between. Germline lookup yields CDR1 LNHDA and CDR2 SQIVND (reference sequence). CDR3 region: CASIKGQNLEAFF. CDR3 DNA: TGTGCCAGTATCAAGGGGCAAAACCTTGAAGCTTTCTTT. The variable domain in full, with the rest retrieved from reference TRBV19 and TRBJ1-1, is DGGITQSPKYLFRKEGQNVTLSCEQNLNHDAMYWYRQDPGQGLRLIYYSQIVNDFQKGDIAEGYSVSREKKESFPLTVTSAQKNPTAFYLCASIKGQNLEAFFGQGTRLTVV.

The chain uses TRBV7-8 and TRBJ2-5; tentative D call: TRBD2 (5 bases). The length of the CDR3 is 14 residues. V was trimmed by 1 base and J by 4 bases, leaving 10 bases between them. CDR1 and CDR2 from the germline V gene are SGHVS and FQNEAQ. The CDR3 loop is CASSLGPRGETQYF. The CDR3 coding sequence is TGTGCCAGCAGCTTAGGCCCCCGGGGAGAGACCCAGTACTTC.

This rearrangement joins TRBV13 to TRBJ2-3; D possibly corresponds to TRBD1 (5 bases). This CDR3 contains 14 residues. The V end lost 5 bases, the J end lost 0 bases, and 9 bases lay between the germline ends. Per germline, CDR1 PRHDT and CDR2 FYEKMQ (reference sequence). The CDR3 reads CASSQRQSTDTQYF. The DNA of the CDR3 is TGTGCCAGCAGCCAACGACAGAGCACAGATACGCAGTATTTT.

This chain joins TRBV10-3 and TRBJ1-1, with TRBD1 as a possible D gene (5 bases). This CDR3 is 17 amino acids long. With 0 bases removed from V and 0 bases from J, the gap between germline ends came to 14 bases. Germline V lookup: CDR1 ENHRY, CDR2 SYGVKD. CDR3 nucleotide sequence: TGTGCCATCAGTGAGTCTTCGGCAGGGCTAATGAACACTGAAGCTTTCTTT. Its protein is CAISESSAGLMNTEAFF.

The chain is built from TRBV6-5 and TRBJ2-7; 8 bases align to TRBD1. J gave up 5 bases and V 6 bases, and 6 bases lay outside the gene matches. This CDR3 region has 13 residues. Germline V gives CDR1 MNHEY, CDR2 SVGAGI. CDR3 loop: CASRPTTGDEQYF. For the CDR3, the DNA is TGTGCCAGCAGACCAACGACAGGGGACGAGCAGTACTTC.

This clone was recorded a few times. CDR3 coding DNA: TGTGCCAGCAGTTTCGGACAGAGCTCCTACAATGAGCAGTTCTTC. This codes for CASSFGQSSYNEQFF. V and J are TRBV27 and TRBJ2-1; D might be TRBD1 (6 bases). V lost 3 bases to trimming and J lost 0 bases, with 9 bases between them. Germline assignment: CDR1 MNHEY and CDR2 SMNVEV (reference sequence). The CDR3 is made up of 15 amino acids.